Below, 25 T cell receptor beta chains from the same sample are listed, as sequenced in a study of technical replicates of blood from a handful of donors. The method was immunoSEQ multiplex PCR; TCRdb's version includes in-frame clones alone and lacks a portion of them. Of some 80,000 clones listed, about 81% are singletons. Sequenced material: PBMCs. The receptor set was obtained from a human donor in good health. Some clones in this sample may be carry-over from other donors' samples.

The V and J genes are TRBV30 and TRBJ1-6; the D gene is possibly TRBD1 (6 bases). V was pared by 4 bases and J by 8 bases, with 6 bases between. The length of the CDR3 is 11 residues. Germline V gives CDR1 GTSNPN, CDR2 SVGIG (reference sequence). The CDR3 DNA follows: TGTGCCTGGAAGGGGGATTCACCCCTCCACTTT. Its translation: CAWKGDSPLHF.

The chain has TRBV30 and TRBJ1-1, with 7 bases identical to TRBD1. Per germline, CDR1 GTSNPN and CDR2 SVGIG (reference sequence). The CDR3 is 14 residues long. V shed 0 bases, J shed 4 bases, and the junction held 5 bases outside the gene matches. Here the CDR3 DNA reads TGTGCCTGGAGTGTACAGGCAGGGGGCACTGAAGCTTTCTTT. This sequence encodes CAWSVQAGGTEAFF.

The CDR3 DNA sequence: TGTGCCAGCAGCTTTTCAGGGGATGTAAACACCATATATTTT. Its protein product is CASSFSGDVNTIYF. V and J are TRBV7-8 and TRBJ1-3, with D tentatively TRBD1 (6 bases). The V gene's germline CDR1 is SGHVS and CDR2 FQNEAQ. The CDR3 contains 14 residues. V gave up 3 bases and J gave up 6 bases, with 12 bases separating them.

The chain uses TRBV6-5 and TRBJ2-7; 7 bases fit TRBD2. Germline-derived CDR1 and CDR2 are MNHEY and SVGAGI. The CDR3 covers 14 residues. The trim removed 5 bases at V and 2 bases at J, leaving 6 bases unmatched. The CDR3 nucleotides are TGTGCCAGCAGTCCAGGAGCGGGGCCCTACGAGCAGTACTTC. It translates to CASSPGAGPYEQYF.

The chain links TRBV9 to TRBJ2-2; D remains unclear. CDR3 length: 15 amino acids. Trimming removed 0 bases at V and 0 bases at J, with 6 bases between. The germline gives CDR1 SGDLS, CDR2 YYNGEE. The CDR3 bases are TGTGCCAGCAGCGTAGGTCTAGCGAACACCGGGGAGCTGTTTTTT. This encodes CASSVGLANTGELFF.

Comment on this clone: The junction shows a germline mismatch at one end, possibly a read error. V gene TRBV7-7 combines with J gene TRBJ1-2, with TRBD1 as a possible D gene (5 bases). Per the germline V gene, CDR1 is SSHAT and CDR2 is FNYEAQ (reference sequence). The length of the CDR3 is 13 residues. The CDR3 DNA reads TGTGCTAGCAGCCCCGTCACCAGGGATGGCTACACCTTC. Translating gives CASSPVTRDGYTF.

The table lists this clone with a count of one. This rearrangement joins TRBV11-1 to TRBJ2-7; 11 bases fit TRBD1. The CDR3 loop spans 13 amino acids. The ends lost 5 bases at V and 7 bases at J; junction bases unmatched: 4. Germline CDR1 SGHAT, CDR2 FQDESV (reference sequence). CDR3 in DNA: TGTGCCAGCAGCCCAGGGACAGGGGGAGAGCAGTACTTC. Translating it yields CASSPGTGGEQYF. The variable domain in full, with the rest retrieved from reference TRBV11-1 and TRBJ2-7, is EAEVAQSPRYKITEKSQAVAFWCDPISGHATLYWYRQILGQGPELLVQFQDESVVDDSQLPKDRFSAERLKGVDSTLKIQPAELGDSAMYLCASSPGTGGEQYFGPGTRLTVT.

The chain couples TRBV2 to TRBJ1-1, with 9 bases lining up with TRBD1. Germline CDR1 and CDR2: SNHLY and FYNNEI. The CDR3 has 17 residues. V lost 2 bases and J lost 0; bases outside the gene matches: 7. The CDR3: CASSETRTGAMNTEAFF. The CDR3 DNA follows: TGTGCCAGCAGTGAAACCCGGACAGGGGCCATGAACACTGAAGCTTTCTTT.

CDR3 sequence: CASSSRTLAGTGELFF. CDR3 coding DNA: TGTGCCAGCAGCTCCCGTACACTAGCTGGGACCGGGGAGCTGTTTTTT. V usage is TRBV5-5 and J usage is TRBJ2-2; TRBD2 is a possible D gene (6 bases). The germline CDR1 and CDR2 sequences are SGHKS and YYEKEE (reference sequence). V lost 3 bases to trimming and J lost 5 bases, with 17 bases between them. The CDR3 length is 16 residues.

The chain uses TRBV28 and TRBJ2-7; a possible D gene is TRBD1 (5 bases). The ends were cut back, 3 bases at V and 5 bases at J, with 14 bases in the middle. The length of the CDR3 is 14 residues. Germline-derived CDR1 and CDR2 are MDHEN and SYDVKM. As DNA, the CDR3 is TGTGCCAGCAGTTTTGGGGCAGGGTCCAACGAGCAGTACTTC. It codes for CASSFGAGSNEQYF.

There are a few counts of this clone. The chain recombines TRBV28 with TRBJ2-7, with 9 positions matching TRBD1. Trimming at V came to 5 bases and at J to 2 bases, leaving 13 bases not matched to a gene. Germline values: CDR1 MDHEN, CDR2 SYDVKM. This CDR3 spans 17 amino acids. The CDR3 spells CASSGSGGTGIAYEQYF. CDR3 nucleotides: TGTGCCAGCAGTGGCTCTGGAGGGACAGGGATCGCCTACGAGCAGTACTTC.

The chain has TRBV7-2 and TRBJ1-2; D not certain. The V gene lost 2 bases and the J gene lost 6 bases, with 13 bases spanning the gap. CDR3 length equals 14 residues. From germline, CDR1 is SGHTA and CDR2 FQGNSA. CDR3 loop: CASSLQVILNGYTF. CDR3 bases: TGTGCCAGCAGCTTACAGGTTATTCTCAATGGCTACACCTTC.

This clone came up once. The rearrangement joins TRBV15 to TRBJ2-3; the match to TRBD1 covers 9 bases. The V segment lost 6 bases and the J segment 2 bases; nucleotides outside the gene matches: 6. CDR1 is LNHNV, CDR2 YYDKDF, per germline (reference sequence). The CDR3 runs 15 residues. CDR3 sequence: CATSVGQGNTDTQYF. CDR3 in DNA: TGTGCCACCAGTGTGGGACAGGGAAACACAGATACGCAGTATTTT.

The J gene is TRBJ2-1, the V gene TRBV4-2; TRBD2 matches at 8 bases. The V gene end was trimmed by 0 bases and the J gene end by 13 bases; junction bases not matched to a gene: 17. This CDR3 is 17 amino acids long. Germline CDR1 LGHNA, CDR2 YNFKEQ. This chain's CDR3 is CASSQDLSGSSGSFQFF. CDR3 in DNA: TGTGCCAGCAGCCAAGATTTGTCCGGGTCAAGCGGGAGTTTTCAGTTCTTC.

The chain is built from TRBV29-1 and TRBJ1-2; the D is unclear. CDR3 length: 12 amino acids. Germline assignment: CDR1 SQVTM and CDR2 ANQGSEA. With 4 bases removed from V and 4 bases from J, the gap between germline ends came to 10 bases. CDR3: CSVGGATYGYTF. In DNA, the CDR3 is TGCAGCGTTGGCGGAGCTACCTATGGCTACACCTTC.

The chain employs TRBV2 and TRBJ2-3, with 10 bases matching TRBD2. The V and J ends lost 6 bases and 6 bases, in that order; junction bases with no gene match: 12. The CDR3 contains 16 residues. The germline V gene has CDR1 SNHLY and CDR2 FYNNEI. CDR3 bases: TGTGCCAGCAGCGCCGCAAGCGGGGGGGCCGGGGATACGCAGTATTTT. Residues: CASSAASGGAGDTQYF.

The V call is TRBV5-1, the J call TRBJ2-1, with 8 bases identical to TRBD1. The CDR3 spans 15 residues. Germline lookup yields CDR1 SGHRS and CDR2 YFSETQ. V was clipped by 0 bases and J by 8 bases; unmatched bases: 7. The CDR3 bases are TGCGCCAGCAGCTTGGATACAGGGGGTAGCGATGAGCAGTTCTTC. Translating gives CASSLDTGGSDEQFF.

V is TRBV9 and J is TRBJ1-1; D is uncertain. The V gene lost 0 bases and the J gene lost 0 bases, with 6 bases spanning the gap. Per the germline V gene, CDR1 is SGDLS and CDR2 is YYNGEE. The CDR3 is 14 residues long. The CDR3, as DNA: TGTGCCAGCAGCGTAGGAAACTTGAACACTGAAGCTTTCTTT. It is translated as CASSVGNLNTEAFF.

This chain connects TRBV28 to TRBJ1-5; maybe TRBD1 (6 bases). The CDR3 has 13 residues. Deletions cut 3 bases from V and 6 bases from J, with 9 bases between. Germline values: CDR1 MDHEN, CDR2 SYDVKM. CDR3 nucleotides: TGTGCCAGCAGTTTGAACAGGGCTCAGCCCCAGCATTTT. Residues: CASSLNRAQPQHF.

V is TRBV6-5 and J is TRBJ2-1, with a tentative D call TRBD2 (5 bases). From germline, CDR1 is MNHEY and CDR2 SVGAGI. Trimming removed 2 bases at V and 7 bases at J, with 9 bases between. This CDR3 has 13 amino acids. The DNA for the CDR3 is TGTGCCAGCAGTTACGCGGGTTTTAATGAGCAGTTCTTC. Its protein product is CASSYAGFNEQFF.

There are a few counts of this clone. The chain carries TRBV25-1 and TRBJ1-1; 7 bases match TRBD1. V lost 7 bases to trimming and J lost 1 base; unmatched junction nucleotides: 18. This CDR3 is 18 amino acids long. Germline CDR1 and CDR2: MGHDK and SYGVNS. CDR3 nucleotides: TGTGCCAGCACCTCGAGGGGGACAGCGAGGGTGGAGAACACTGAAGCTTTCTTT. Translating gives CASTSRGTARVENTEAFF.

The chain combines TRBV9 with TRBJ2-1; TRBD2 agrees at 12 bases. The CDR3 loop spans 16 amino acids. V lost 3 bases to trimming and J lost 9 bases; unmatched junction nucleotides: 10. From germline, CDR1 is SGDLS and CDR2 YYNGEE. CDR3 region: CASSAGLAGIVAEQFF. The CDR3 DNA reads TGTGCCAGCAGCGCCGGACTAGCGGGGATAGTAGCTGAGCAGTTCTTC.

The CDR3 is CASSQPGGIYEQYF. Written as DNA, the CDR3 is TGCGCCAGCAGCCAACCGGGGGGAATCTACGAGCAGTACTTC. The gene calls are TRBV4-1 and TRBJ2-7; 7 bases line up with TRBD2. Unmatched junction bases numbered 4, after V lost 2 bases and J lost 3 bases. The germline gives CDR1 MGHRA, CDR2 YSYEKL. The CDR3 length is 14 residues.

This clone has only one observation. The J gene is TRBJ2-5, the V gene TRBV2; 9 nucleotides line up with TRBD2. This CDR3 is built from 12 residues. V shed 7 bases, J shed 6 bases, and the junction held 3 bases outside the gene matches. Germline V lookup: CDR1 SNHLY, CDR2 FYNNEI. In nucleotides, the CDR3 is TGTGCCAGCACCGGACTAGCGCAGACCCAGTACTTC. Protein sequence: CASTGLAQTQYF. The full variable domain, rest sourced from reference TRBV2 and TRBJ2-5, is EPEVTQTPSHQVTQMGQEVILRCVPISNHLYFYWYRQILGQKVEFLVSFYNNEISEKSEIFDDQFSVERPDGSNFTLKIRSTKLEDSAMYFCASTGLAQTQYFGPGTRLLVL.

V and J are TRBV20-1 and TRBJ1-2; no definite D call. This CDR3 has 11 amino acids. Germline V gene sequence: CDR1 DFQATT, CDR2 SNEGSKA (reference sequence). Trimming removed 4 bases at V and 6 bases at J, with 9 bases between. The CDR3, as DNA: TGCAGTGCTAAATCTCCTAATGGCTACACCTTC. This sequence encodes CSAKSPNGYTF.